Sequencing of this TCR beta chain was carried out in a study of blood T cell repertoires in COVID-19. Study-level information: Samples representing acute and convalescent COVID-19 were sourced from the United States, Italy and Spain. Sources were T cells, B-cell-depleted T cells, or PBMCs; the material itself was cDNA or gDNA.

This CDR3 spans 14 amino acids. V was shortened by 5 bases and J by 7 bases, with 17 bases between the two germline ends. Germline V gene lookup returns CDR1 SNHLY and CDR2 FYNNEI. In the authors' workflow: Amplifying reference gene primers gave estimates of nucleated cell counts. The data were produced by immunoSEQ multiplex PCR, yet TCRdb's version contains in-frame clones alone and is incomplete. From that table come the V and J calls and clone size; the DNA was used to work out D and trimming. The table has 280,000 or so clones, about nine tenths seen once. The V and J genes are TRBV2 and TRBJ1-2, with a possible D match to TRBD1 (5 bases). This receptor was identified in a woman under 40 who had recovered from COVID-19. Material: peripheral blood. The CDR3 DNA reads as TGTGCCAGCAGTCCGGGCCCAAGGGACTCTGGCTACACCTTC. It codes for CASSPGPRDSGYTF.